The 2 T cell receptor beta chains given below trace back to one sample, sequenced in a study of low-dose radiotherapy and immunotherapy resistance in tumors. The time point denotes: after trial treatment. Stated treatment: LDRT plus nivolumab, ipilimumab, low-dose cyclophosphamide and aspirin (RACIN trial). Both TCRalpha and TCRbeta chains were reverse transcribed with V-gene-specific primers. TCRs were put through 20 to 25 PCR cycles of amplification with Phusion. A constant-region primer and the V-primer adapter served as the primer pair. Via MiXCR, TCRdb re-called the reads, giving one row per CDR3 protein. The sample yields around 100,000 distinct CDR3 sequences, less than 25% seen once. The source material was PBMCs, sampled after low-dose radiotherapy plus immunotherapy. The receptors were gathered from a male donor with prostate cancer.

The rearrangement joins TRBV12-3 or TRBV12-4 to TRBJ2-5; no clear D. Trimming cost V 10 bases and J 5 bases, with 17 bases left between them. The CDR3 has 13 residues. CDR3 in DNA: TGTGCCACCGCGGCGGCCAGATTGGAGACCCAGTACTTC. Its translation: CATAAARLETQYF.

V gene TRBV9 combines with J gene TRBJ2-7; TRBD2 matches at 8 bases. In germline, CDR1 is SGDLS, CDR2 YYNGEE. Losses at the gene ends were 0 bases for V and 0 bases for J; bases not matched to a gene: 2. CDR3 length: 15 residues. This CDR3 is CASSVASGLSYEQYF. As DNA, the CDR3 is TGTGCCAGCAGCGTAGCTAGCGGGCTCTCCTACGAGCAGTACTTC.